This T cell receptor beta chain derives from a study of cytomegalovirus exposure and HLA in healthy donors. V lost 6 bases and J 2 bases, leaving 11 bases between the germline ends. Germline CDR1 is MNHEY and CDR2 is SVGAGI. The CDR3 has 14 residues. Here immunoSEQ multiplex PCR was the method, and the copy in TCRdb shows in-frame clones only, minus some. The repertoire consists of over 200,000 clones, with 90% occurring once and the leading ten covering approximately 0.34%. The clonotype was recovered from a young woman in good health and CMV-seronegative. The chain employs TRBV6-5 and TRBJ1-5, with a possible D match to TRBD1 (5 bases). The specimen sequenced was PBMCs. The CDR3 DNA is TGTGCCAGCAGCCTCGGGGGGGGCAATCAGCCCCAGCATTTT. This encodes CASSLGGGNQPQHF.